This T cell receptor (beta chain) was captured by sequencing in a study of neurological immune-mediated disorders. Overall study context: A relapsing-remitting course was seen in about 90% of the 34 multiple sclerosis patients and a secondary progressive course in 3. Broader study findings: Patients with HTLV-1-associated myelopathy showed the most TCR clonal expansion. Those with multiple sclerosis showed the least, falling below healthy controls. The phylogenetic placement of 18 of 34 multiple sclerosis patients' repertoires in one related-CDR3 cluster constitutes a possible signature.

The germline CDR1 and CDR2 sequences are DFQATT and SNEGSKA (reference sequence). This CDR3 is built from 15 residues. J lost 7 bases, V lost 1 base, and 9 bases had no gene match. The table lists this clonotype with many counts. What it binds is unknown. 5'RACE employing 10-nucleotide random UMIs yielded the cDNA. MiXCR, run by TCRdb on the 5' RACE reads, gives a single entry per CDR3 protein. This table has 65,000 to 90,000 distinct CDR3 sequences, approximately 5% appearing once. The source of this sequence is a woman aged 25 to 39 with multiple sclerosis. The V call is TRBV20-1, the J call TRBJ2-1; 8 bases fit TRBD2. The specimen sequenced was PBMCs. CDR3 DNA sequence: TGCAGTGCTAGAGCGGGCAGCGGGAGTTTGAATGAGCAGTTCTTC. Translated, it gives CSARAGSGSLNEQFF.